The clone carrying this TCR beta chain showed up many times. The antigen remains unidentified. RNA transcripts provided the source from which TCR beta CDR3 regions were amplified. Using the HTBI primer set, a first-round RT-PCR was run on the TCR CDR3. TCRdb recomputed calls from the multiplex PCR reads with MiXCR, one row per CDR3 protein. The sample yields about 560,000 distinct CDR3 sequences, around 17% seen once. Across 18 months, stable Graves' hyperthyroidism was marked by no progression to ophthalmopathy. This record comes from a study of T cells in Graves' hyperthyroidism and ophthalmopathy. This CDR3 region has 14 residues. V lost 6 bases and J lost 6; bases outside the gene matches: 14. The V gene's germline CDR1 is DFQATT and CDR2 SNEGSKA (reference sequence). Study-wide points: In the analysis, a 13 V-J model separated ophthalmopathy from stable hyperthyroidism. Blood samples included most of the expanded thyroid clonotypes exceeding 0.001.

The sequencing sample was made of blood. The TCR comes from a woman aged 18-29 years with Graves' hyperthyroidism. V and J are TRBV20-1 and TRBJ2-7; 7 bases agree with TRBD2. The CDR3 nucleotides are TGCAGTGCCACCGCCGCGGGAGAAGTAAGCGAGCAGTACTTC. Residues: CSATAAGEVSEQYF.